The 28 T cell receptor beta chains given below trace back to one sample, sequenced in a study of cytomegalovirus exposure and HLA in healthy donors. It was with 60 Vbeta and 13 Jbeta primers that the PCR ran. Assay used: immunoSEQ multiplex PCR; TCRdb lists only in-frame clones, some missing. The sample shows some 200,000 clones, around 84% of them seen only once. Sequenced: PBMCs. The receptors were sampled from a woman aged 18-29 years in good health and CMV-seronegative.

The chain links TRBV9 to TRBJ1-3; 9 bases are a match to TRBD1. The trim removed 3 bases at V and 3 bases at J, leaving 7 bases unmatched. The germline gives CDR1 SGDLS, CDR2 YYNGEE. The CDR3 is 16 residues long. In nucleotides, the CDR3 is TGTGCCAGCAGCGCGGAAACAGGGGGCTTTGGAAACACCATATATTTT. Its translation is CASSAETGGFGNTIYF.

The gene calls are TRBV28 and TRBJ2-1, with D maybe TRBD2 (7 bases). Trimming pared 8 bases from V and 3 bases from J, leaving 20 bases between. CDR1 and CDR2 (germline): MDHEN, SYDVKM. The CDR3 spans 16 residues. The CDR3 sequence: CASQGRGNQLYNEQFF. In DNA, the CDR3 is TGTGCCAGCCAGGGGAGGGGAAATCAGCTCTACAATGAGCAGTTCTTC.

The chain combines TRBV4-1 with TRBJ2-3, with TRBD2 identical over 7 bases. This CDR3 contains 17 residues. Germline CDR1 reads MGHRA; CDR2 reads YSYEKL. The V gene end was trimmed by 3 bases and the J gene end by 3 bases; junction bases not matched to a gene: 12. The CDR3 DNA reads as TGCGCCAGCAGCCACCAGACTAGCCCCACTCCGACAGATACGCAGTATTTT. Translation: CASSHQTSPTPTDTQYF.

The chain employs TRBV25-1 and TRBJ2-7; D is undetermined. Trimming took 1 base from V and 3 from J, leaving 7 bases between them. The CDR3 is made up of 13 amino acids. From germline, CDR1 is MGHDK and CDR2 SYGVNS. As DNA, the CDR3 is TGTGCCAGCAGTGAATCGACCTACTACGAGCAGTACGTC. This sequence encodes CASSESTYYEQYV.

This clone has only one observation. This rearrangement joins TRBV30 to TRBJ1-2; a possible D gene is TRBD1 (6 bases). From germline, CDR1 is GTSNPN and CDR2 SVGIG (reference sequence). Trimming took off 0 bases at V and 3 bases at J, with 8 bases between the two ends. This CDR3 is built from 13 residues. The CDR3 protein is CAWSVQGDYGYTF. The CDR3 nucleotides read TGTGCCTGGAGTGTACAGGGCGACTATGGCTACACCTTC.

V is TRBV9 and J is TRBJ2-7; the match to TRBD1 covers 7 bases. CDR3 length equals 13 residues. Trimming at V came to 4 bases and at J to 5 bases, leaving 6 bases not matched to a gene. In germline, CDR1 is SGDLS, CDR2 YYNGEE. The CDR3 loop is CASSLGTDHEQYF. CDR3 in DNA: TGTGCCAGCAGCCTCGGGACAGACCACGAGCAGTACTTC.

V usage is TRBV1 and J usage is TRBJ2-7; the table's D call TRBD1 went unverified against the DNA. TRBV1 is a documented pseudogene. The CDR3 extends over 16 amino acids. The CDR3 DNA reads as TGCACCAGCAGCCAAGGAAGGGGGCCAGGGCGGTACGAGCAGTACTTC. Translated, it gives CTSSQGRGPGRYEQYF.

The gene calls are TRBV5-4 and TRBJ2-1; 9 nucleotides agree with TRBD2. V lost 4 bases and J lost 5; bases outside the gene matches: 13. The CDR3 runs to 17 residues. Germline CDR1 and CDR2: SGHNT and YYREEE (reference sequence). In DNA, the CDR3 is TGTGCCAGCAGCCACAAGCGGGAGGCCGAGCGCGACAATGAGCAGTTCTTC. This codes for CASSHKREAERDNEQFF.

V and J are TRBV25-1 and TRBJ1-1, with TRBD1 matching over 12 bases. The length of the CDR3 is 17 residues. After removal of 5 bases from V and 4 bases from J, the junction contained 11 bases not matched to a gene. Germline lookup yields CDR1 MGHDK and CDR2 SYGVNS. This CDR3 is CASSPPGTGGMGTEAFF. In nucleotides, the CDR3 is TGTGCCAGCAGTCCGCCCGGGACAGGGGGCATGGGCACTGAAGCTTTCTTT. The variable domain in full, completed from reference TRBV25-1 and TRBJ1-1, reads EADIYQTPRYLVIGTGKKITLECSQTMGHDKMYWYQQDPGMELHLIHYSYGVNSTEKGDLSSESTVSRIRTEHFPLTLESARPSHTSQYLCASSPPGTGGMGTEAFFGQGTRLTVV.

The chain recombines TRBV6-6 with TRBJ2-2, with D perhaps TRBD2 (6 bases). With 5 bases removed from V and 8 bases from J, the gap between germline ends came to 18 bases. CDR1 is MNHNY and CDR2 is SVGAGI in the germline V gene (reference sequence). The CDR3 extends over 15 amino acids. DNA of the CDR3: TGTGCCAGCAGTCAAAGCAGGAGGGGCTCAGGGGAGCTGTTTTTT. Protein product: CASSQSRRGSGELFF.

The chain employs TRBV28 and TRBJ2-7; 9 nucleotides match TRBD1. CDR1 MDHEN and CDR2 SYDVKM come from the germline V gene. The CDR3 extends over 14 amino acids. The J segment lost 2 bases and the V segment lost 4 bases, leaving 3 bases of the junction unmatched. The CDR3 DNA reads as TGTGCCAGCAGTTACGGGACAGGGACCTACGAGCAGTACTTC. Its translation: CASSYGTGTYEQYF.

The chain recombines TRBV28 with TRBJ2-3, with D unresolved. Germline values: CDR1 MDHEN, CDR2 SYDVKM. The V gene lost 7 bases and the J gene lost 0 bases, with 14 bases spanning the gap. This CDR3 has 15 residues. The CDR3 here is CASIGGGASTDTQYF. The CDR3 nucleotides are TGTGCCAGCATAGGCGGCGGAGCTAGCACAGATACGCAGTATTTT.

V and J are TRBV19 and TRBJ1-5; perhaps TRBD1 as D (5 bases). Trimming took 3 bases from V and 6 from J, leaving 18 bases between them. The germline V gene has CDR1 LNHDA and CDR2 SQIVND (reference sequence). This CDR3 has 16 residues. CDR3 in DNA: TGTGCCAGTAGTATCCGACAGAGGGGCGGGGGTCAGCCCCAGCATTTT. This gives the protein CASSIRQRGGGQPQHF.

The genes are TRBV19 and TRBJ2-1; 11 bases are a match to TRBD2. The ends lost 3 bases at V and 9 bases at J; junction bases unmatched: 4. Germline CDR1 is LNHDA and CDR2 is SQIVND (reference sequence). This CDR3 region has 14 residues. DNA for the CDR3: TGTGCCAGTAGTATCTTAGCGGGAGGGAGTGAGCAGTTCTTC. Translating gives CASSILAGGSEQFF. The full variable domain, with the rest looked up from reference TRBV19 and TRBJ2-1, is DGGITQSPKYLFRKEGQNVTLSCEQNLNHDAMYWYRQDPGQGLRLIYYSQIVNDFQKGDIAEGYSVSREKKESFPLTVTSAQKNPTAFYLCASSILAGGSEQFFGPGTRLTVL.

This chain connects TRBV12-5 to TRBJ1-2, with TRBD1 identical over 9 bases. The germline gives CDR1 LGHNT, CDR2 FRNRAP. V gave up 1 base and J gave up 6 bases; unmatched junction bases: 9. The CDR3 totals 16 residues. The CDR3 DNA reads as TGTGCTAGTGGTTTGGATCCACGGACAGGGGACGATGGCTACACCTTC. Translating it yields CASGLDPRTGDDGYTF.

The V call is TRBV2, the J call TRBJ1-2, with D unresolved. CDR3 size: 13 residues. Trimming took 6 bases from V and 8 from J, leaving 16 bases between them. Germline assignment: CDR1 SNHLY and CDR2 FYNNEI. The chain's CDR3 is CASSRSPADGYTF. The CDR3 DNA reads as TGTGCCAGCAGCAGGTCCCCCGCCGACGGCTACACCTTC.

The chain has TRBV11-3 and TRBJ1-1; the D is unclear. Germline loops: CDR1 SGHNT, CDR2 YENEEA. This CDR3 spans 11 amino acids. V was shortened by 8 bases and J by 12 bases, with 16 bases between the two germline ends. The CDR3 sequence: CASQSDLTTFF. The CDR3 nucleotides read TGTGCCAGCCAAAGCGATCTTACAACTTTCTTT. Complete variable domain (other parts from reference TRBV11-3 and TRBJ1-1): EAGVVQSPRYKIIEKKQPVAFWCNPISGHNTLYWYLQNLGQGPELLIRYENEEAVDDSQLPKDRFSAERLKGVDSTLKIQPAELGDSAVYLCASQSDLTTFFGQGTRLTVV.

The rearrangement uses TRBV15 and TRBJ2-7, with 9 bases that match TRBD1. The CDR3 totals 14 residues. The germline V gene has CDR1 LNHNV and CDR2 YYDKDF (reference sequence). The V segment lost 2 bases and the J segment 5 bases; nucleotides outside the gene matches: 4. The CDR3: CATSRTRDRDEQYF. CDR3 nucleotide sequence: TGTGCCACCAGCAGAACCCGGGACAGGGACGAGCAGTACTTC.

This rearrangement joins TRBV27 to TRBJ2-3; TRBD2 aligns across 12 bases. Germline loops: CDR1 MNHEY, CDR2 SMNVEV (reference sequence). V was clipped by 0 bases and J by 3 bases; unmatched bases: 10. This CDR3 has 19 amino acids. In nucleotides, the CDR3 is TGTGCCAGCAGTTTATCACCCCCCCCGACTAGCGGGAGTACAGATACGCAGTATTTT. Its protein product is CASSLSPPPTSGSTDTQYF.

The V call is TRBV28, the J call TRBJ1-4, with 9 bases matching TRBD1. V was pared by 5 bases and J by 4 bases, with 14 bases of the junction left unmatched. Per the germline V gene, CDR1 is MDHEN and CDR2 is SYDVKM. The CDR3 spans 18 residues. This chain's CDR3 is CASSPTGQGWGYNEKLFF. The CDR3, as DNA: TGTGCCAGCAGTCCGACGGGACAGGGATGGGGTTATAATGAAAAACTGTTTTTT.

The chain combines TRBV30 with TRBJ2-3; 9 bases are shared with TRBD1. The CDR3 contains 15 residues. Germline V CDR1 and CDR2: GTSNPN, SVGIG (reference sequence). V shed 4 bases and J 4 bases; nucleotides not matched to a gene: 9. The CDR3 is CAWIRTGAVADTQYF. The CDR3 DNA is TGTGCCTGGATACGGACAGGGGCTGTCGCAGATACGCAGTATTTT.

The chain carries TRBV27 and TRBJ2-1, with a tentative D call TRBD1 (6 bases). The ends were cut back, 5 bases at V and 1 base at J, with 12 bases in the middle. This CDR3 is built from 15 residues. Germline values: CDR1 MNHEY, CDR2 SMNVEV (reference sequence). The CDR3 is CASSHTGTSYNEQFF. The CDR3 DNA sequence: TGTGCCAGCAGTCACACCGGGACATCCTACAATGAGCAGTTCTTC.

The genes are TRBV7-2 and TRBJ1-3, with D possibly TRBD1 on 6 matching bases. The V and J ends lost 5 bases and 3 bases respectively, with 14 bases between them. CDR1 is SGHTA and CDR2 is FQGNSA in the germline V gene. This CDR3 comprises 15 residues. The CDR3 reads CASSLGGDDGNTIYF. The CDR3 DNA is TGTGCCAGCAGCCTAGGGGGGGATGATGGAAACACCATATATTTT.

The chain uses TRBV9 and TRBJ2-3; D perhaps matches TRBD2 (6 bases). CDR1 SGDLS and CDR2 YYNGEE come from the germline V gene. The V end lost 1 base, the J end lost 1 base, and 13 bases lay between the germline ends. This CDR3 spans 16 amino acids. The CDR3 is CASSVPRASGTDTQYF. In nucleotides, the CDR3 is TGTGCCAGCAGCGTACCTCGGGCTAGCGGCACAGATACGCAGTATTTT.

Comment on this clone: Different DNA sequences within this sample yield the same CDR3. The DNA of the CDR3 is TGTGCCAGCAGTTTACGGGGGTCCTACGAGCAGTACTTC. This sequence encodes CASSLRGSYEQYF. V is TRBV27 and J is TRBJ2-7; tentative D call: TRBD2 (6 bases). Germline V gene sequence: CDR1 MNHEY, CDR2 SMNVEV (reference sequence). The CDR3 runs 13 residues. Deletions cut 2 bases from V and 1 base from J, with 6 bases between.

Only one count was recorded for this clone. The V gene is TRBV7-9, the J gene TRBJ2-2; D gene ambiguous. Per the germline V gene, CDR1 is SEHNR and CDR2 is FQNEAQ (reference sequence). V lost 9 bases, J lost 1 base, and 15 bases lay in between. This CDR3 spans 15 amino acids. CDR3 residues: CARGRQPMNTGELFF. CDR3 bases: TGTGCCAGGGGCCGGCAGCCGATGAACACCGGGGAGCTGTTTTTT.

The CDR3, as DNA: TGCAGCGTTGAGGGACTAGCCCTGATTACCTTAAACAATGAGCAGTTCTTC. This codes for CSVEGLALITLNNEQFF. This chain links TRBV29-1 with TRBJ2-1; 9 bases map to TRBD2. The length of the CDR3 is 17 residues. Germline-derived CDR1 and CDR2 are SQVTM and ANQGSEA. The V segment lost 3 bases and the J segment 5 bases; nucleotides outside the gene matches: 14.

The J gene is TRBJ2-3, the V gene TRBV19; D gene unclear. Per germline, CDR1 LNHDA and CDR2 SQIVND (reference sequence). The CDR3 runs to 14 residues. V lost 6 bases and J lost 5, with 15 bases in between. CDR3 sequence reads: CASRYVHSQDTQYF. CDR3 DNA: TGTGCCAGTAGATATGTGCACTCCCAAGATACGCAGTATTTT.